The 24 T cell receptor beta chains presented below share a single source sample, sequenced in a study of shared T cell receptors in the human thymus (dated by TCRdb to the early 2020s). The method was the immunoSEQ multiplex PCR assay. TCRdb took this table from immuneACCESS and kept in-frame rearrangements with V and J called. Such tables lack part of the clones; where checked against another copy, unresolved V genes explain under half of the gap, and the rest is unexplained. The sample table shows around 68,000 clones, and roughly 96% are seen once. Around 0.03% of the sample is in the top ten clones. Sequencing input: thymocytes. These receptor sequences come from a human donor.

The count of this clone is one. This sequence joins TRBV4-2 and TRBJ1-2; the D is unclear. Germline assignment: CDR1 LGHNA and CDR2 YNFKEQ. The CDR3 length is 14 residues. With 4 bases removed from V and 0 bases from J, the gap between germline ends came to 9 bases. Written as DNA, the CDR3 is TGTGCCAGCAGCCCTCCGGTCACTAACTATGGCTACACCTTC. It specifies CASSPPVTNYGYTF.

The CDR3 DNA reads TGTGCCAGCAGCCAAGATCCCGGACTAGCGGGGTGCGAGCAGTACTTC. As protein: CASSQDPGLAGCEQYF. The J gene is TRBJ2-7, the V gene TRBV14; 12 bases fit TRBD2. Unmatched junction bases numbered 6, after V lost 0 bases and J lost 6 bases. Germline values: CDR1 SGHDN, CDR2 FVKESK. The CDR3 totals 16 residues.

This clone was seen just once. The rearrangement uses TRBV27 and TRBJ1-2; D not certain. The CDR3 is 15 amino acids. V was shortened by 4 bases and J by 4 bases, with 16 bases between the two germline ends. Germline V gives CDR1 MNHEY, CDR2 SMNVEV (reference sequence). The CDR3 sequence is CASSSNPNGSYGYTF. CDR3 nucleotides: TGTGCCAGCAGTTCGAACCCCAATGGGTCCTATGGCTACACCTTC.

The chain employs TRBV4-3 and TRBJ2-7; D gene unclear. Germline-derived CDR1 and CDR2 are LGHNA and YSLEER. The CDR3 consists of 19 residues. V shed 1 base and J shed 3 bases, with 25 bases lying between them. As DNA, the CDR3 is TGCGCCAGCAGCCAAGCCTACTGGCATAGTGGCTACCGGGTCTACGAGCAGTACTTC. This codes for CASSQAYWHSGYRVYEQYF.

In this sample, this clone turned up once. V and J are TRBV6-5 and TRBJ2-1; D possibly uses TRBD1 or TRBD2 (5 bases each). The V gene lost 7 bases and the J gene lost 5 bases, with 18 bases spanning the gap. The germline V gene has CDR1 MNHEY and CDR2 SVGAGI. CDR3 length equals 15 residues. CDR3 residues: CASKRGQLGDNEQFF. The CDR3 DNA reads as TGTGCCAGCAAACGGGGCCAACTGGGGGACAATGAGCAGTTCTTC.

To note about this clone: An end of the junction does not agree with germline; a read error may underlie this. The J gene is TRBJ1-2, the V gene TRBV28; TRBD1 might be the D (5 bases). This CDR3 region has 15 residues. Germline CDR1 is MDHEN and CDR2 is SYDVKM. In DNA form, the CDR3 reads TGTGCCAGCAGTTTAAGGGCAAAGGGGAACTGTGGCTACACCTTC. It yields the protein CASSLRAKGNCGYTF.

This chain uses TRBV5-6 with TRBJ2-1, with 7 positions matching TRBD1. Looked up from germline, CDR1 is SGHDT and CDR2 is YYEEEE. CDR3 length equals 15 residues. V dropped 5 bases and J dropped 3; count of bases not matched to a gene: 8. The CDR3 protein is CASSRRQGVYNEQFF. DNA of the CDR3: TGTGCCAGCAGTAGAAGACAGGGAGTCTACAATGAGCAGTTCTTC.

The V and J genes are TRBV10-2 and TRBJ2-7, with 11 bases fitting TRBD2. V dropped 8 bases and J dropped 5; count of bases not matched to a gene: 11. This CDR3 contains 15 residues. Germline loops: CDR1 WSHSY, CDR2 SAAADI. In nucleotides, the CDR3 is TGCGCCAGCGCCAGATTAGCGGGGGGGCCCCACGAGCAGTACTTC. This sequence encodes CASARLAGGPHEQYF.

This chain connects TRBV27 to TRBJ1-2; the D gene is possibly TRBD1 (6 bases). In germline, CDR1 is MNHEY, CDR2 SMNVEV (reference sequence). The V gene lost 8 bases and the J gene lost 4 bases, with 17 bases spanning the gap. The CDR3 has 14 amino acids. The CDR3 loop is CASGTGRVGYGYTF. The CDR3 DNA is TGTGCCAGCGGCACAGGGCGCGTAGGCTATGGCTACACCTTC.

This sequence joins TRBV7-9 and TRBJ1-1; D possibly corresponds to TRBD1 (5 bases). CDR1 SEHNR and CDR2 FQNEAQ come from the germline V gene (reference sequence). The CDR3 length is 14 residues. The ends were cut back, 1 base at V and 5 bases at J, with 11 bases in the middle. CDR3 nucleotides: TGTGCCAGCAGCTTAGGATCCGGGGGAACTGAAGCTTTCTTT. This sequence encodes CASSLGSGGTEAFF.

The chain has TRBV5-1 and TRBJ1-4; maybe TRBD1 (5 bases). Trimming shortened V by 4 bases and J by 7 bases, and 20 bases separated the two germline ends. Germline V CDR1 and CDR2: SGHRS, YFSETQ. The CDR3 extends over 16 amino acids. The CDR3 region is CASSQWGGAIAEKLFF. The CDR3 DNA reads TGCGCCAGCAGCCAATGGGGAGGGGCGATCGCTGAAAAACTGTTTTTT.

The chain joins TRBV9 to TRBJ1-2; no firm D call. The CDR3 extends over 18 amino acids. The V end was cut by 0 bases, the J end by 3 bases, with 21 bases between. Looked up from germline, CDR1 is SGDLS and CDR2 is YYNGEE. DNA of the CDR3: TGTGCCAGCAGCGTAGCCGGCCTCAACCCTCCCCCCTACTATGGCTACACCTTC. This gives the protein CASSVAGLNPPPYYGYTF.

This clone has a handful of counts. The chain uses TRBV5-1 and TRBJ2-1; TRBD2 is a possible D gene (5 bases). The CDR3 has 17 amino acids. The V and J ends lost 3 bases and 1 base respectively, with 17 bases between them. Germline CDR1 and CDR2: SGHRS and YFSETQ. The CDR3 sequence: CASSYELAPVSYNEQFF. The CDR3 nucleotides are TGCGCCAGCAGCTACGAGCTAGCTCCGGTATCCTACAATGAGCAGTTCTTC.

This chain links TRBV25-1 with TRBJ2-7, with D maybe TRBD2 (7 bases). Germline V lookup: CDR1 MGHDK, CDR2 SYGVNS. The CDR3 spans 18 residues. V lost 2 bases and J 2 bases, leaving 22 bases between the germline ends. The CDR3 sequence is CASSEGGGDGLGTYEQYF. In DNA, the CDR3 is TGTGCCAGCAGTGAAGGAGGGGGGGACGGCCTTGGGACCTACGAGCAGTACTTC.

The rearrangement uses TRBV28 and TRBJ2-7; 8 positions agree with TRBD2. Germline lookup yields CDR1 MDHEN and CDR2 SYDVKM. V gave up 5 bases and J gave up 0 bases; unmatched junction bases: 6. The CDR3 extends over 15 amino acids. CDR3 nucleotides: TGTGCCAGCAGTGGGCGGGGGGTGCCCTCCTACGAGCAGTACTTC. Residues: CASSGRGVPSYEQYF.

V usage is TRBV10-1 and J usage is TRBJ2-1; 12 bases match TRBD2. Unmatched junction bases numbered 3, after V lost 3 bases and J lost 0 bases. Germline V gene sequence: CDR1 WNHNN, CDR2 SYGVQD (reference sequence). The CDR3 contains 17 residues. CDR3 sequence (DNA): TGCGCCAGCAGTGATCGGACTAGCGGGGACTCCTACAATGAGCAGTTCTTC. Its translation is CASSDRTSGDSYNEQFF.

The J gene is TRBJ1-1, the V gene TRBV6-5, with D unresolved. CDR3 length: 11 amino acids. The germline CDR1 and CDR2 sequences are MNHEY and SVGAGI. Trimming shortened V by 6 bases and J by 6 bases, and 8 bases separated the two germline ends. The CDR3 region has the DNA TGTGCCAGCAGGGGCCGGGCTGAAGCTTTCTTT. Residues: CASRGRAEAFF.

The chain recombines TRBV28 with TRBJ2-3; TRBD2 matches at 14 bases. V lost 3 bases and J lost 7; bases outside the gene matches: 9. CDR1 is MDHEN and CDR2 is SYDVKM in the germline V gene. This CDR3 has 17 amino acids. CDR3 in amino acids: CASSFPPRLAGGHTQYF. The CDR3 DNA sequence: TGTGCCAGCAGTTTCCCACCAAGACTAGCGGGGGGGCATACGCAGTATTTT.

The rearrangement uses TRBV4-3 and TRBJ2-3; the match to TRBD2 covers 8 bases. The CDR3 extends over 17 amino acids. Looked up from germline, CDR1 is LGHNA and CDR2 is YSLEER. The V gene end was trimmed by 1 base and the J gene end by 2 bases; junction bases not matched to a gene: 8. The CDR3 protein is CASSQGEARGDTDTQYF. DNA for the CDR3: TGCGCCAGCAGCCAAGGGGAGGCGCGGGGGGACACAGATACGCAGTATTTT.

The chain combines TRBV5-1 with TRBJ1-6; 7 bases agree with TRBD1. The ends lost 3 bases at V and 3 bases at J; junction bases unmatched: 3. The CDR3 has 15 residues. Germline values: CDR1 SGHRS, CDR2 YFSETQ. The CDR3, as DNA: TGCGCCAGCAGCTCCCGGGACAGCTATAATTCACCCCTCCACTTT. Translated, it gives CASSSRDSYNSPLHF.

CDR3 amino acids: CASGVWKAAQPFFMNTEAFF. In DNA, the CDR3 is TGTGCCAGCGGCGTCTGGAAGGCCGCGCAACCTTTCTTCATGAACACTGAAGCTTTCTTT. V usage is TRBV28 and J usage is TRBJ1-1, with unresolved D. The CDR3 totals 20 residues. Germline loops: CDR1 MDHEN, CDR2 SYDVKM. The V gene lost 8 bases and the J gene lost 0 bases, with 31 bases spanning the gap. The variable domain in full, with the rest retrieved from reference TRBV28 and TRBJ1-1, is DVKVTQSSRYLVKRTGEKVFLECVQDMDHENMFWYRQDPGLGLRLIYFSYDVKMKEKGDIPEGYSVSREKKERFSLILESASTNQTSMYLCASGVWKAAQPFFMNTEAFFGQGTRLTVV.

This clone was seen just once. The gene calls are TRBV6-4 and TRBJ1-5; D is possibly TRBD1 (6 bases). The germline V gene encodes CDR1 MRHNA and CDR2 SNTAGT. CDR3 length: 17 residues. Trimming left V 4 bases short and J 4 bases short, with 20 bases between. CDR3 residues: CASSGGVGGARNQPQHF. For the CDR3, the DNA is TGTGCCAGCAGTGGAGGGGTAGGGGGGGCTCGGAATCAGCCCCAGCATTTT.

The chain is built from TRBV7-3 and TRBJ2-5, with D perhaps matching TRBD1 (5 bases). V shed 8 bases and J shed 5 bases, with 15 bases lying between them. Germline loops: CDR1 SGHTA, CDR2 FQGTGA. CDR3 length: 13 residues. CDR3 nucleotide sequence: TGTGCCAGCGGGGCAGCAGTATGGGAGACCCAGTACTTC. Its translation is CASGAAVWETQYF.

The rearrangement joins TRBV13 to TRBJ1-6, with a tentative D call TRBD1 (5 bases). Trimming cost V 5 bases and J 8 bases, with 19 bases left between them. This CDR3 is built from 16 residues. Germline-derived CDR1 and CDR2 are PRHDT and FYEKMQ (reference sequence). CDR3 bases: TGTGCCAGCAGCCGGCGCTATCAGGGTAGTGATTCACCCCTCCACTTT. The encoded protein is CASSRRYQGSDSPLHF.